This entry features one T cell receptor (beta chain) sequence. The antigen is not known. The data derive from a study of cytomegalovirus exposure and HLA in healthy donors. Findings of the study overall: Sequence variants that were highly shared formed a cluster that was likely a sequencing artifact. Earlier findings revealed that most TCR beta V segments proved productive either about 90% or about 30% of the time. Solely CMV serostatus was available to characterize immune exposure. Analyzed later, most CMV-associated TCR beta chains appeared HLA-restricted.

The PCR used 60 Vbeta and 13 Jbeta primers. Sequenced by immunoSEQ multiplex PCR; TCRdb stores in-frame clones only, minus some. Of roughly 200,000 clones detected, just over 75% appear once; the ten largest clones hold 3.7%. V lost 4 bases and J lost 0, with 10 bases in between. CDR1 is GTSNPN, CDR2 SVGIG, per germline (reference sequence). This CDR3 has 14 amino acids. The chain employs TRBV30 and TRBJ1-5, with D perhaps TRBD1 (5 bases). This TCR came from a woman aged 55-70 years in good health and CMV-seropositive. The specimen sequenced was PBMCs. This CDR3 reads CAWNRQSSNQPQHF. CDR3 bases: TGTGCCTGGAACAGACAGAGTAGCAATCAGCCCCAGCATTTT.